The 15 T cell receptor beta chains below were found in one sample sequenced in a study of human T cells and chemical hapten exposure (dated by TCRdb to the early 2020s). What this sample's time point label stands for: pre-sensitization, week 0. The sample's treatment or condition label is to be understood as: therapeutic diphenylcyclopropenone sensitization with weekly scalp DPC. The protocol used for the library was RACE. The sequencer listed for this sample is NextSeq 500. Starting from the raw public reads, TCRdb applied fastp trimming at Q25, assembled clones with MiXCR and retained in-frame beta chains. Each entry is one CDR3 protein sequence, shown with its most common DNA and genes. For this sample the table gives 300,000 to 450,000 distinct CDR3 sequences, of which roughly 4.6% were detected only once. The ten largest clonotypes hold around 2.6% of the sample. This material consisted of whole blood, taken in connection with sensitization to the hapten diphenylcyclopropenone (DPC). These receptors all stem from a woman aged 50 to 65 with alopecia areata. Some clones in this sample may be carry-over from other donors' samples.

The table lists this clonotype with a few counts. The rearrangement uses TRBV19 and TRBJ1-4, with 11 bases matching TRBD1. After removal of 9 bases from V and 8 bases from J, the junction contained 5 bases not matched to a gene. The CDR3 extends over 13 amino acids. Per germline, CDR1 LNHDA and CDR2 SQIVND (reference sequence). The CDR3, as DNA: TGTGCCAGCCGGGACAGGGGGAACGAAAAACTGTTTTTT. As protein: CASRDRGNEKLFF.

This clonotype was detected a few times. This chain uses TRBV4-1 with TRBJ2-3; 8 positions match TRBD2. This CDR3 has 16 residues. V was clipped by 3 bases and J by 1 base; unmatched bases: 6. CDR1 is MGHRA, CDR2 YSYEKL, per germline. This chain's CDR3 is CASSQGAGLGTDTQYF. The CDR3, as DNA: TGCGCCAGCAGCCAGGGGGCGGGACTAGGCACAGATACGCAGTATTTT.

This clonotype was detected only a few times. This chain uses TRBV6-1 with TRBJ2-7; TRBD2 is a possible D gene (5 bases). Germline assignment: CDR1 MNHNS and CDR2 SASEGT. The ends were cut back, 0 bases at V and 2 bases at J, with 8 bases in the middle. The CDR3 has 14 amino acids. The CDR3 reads CASSEAPGTYEQYF. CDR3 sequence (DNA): TGTGCCAGCAGTGAAGCACCGGGGACCTACGAGCAGTACTTC.

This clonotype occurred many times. The CDR3 is CASSLERSKSTLQETQYF. The CDR3 coding sequence is TGTGCCAGCAGCTTAGAAAGGTCCAAAAGTACCTTACAAGAGACCCAGTACTTC. The genes are TRBV11-2 and TRBJ2-5; D ambiguous. The length of the CDR3 is 18 residues. The germline V gene has CDR1 SGHAT and CDR2 FQNNGV. The ends were cut back, 0 bases at V and 2 bases at J, with 19 bases in the middle.

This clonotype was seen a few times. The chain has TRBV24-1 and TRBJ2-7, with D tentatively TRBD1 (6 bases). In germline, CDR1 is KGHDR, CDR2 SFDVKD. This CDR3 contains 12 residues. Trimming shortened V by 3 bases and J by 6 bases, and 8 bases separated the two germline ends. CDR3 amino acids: CATSDMGAEQYF. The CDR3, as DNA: TGTGCCACCAGTGATATGGGGGCCGAGCAGTACTTC.

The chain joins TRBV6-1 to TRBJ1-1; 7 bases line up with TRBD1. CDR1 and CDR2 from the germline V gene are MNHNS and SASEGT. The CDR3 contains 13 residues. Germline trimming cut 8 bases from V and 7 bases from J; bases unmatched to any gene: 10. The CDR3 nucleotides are TGTGCCAGCGGGACCGCTAGGACAGGTGAAGCTTTCTTT. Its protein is CASGTARTGEAFF.

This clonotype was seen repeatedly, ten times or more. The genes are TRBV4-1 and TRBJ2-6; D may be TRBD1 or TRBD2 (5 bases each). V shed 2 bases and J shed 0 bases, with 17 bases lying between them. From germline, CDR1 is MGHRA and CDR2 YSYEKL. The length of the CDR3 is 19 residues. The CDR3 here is CASSQLGPPAVSGANVLTF. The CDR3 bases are TGCGCCAGCAGCCAATTGGGACCCCCCGCGGTCTCTGGGGCCAACGTCCTGACTTTC.

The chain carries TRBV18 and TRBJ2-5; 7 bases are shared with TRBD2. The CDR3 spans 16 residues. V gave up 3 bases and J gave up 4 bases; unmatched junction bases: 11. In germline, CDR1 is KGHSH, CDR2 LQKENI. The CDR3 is CASSPGLAEGAETQYF. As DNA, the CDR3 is TGTGCCAGCTCACCGGGCCTAGCGGAAGGCGCAGAGACCCAGTACTTC.

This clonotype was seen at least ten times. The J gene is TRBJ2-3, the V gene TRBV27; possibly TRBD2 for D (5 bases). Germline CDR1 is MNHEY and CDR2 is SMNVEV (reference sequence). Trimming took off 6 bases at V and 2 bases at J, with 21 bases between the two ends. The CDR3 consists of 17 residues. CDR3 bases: TGTGCCAGCAGCCGAGCCCCCTTTGAGGGAGTCACAGATACGCAGTATTTT. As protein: CASSRAPFEGVTDTQYF.

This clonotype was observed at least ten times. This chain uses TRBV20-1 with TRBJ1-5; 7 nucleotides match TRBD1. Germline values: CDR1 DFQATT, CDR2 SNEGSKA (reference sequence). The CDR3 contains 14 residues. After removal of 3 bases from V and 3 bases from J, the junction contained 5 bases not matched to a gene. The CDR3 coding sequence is TGCAGTGCTAGTTTGGGACAGTTCAATCAGCCCCAGCATTTT. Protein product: CSASLGQFNQPQHF.

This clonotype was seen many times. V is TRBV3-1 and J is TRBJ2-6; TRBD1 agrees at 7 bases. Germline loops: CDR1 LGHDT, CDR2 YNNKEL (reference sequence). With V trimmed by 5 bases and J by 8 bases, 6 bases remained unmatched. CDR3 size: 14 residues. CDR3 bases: TGTGCCAGCAGCTACCGACAGGGTTCCAACGTCCTGACTTTC. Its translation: CASSYRQGSNVLTF.

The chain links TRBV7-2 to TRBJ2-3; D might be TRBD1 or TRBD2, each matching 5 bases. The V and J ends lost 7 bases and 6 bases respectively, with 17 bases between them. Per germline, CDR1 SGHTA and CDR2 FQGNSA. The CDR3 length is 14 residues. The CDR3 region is CASTQVGVRDTQYF. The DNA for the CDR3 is TGTGCCAGCACCCAAGTGGGGGTCCGGGATACGCAGTATTTT.

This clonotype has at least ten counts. DNA for the CDR3: TGTGCCAGCACCACCTCTTTCGGGACGGAGTACACCGGGGAGCTGTTTTTT. Its protein is CASTTSFGTEYTGELFF. The rearrangement links TRBV3-1 to TRBJ2-2, with D perhaps TRBD1 or TRBD2 (5 bases each). The germline V gene has CDR1 LGHDT and CDR2 YNNKEL (reference sequence). This CDR3 comprises 17 residues. The V end lost 7 bases, the J end lost 3 bases, and 21 bases lay between the germline ends.

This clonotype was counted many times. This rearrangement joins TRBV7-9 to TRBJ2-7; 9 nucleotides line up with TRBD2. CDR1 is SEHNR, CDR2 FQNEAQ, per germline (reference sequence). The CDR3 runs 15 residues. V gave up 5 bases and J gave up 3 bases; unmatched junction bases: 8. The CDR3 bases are TGTGCCAGCAGCACCCGGACTAGCGCCCACTACGAGCAGTACTTC. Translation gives CASSTRTSAHYEQYF.

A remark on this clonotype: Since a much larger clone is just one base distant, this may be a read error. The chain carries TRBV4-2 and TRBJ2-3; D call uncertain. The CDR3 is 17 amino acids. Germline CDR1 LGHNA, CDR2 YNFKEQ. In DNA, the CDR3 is TGTACCAGCAGCCCCCAACCCGGCACACCGAGCACAGATACGCAGTATTTT. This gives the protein CTSSPQPGTPSTDTQYF.